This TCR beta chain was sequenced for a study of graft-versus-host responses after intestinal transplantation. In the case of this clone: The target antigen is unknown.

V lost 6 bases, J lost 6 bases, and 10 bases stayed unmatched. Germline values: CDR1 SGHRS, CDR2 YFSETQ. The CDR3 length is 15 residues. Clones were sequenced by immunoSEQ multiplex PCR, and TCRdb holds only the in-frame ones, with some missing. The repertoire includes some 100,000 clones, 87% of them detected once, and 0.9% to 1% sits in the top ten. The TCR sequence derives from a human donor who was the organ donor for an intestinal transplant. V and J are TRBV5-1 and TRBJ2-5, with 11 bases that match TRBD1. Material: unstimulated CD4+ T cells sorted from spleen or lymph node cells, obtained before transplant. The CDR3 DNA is TGCGCCAGCACCTGGGACAGGGGGTCCCGACAGACCCAGTACTTC. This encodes CASTWDRGSRQTQYF.